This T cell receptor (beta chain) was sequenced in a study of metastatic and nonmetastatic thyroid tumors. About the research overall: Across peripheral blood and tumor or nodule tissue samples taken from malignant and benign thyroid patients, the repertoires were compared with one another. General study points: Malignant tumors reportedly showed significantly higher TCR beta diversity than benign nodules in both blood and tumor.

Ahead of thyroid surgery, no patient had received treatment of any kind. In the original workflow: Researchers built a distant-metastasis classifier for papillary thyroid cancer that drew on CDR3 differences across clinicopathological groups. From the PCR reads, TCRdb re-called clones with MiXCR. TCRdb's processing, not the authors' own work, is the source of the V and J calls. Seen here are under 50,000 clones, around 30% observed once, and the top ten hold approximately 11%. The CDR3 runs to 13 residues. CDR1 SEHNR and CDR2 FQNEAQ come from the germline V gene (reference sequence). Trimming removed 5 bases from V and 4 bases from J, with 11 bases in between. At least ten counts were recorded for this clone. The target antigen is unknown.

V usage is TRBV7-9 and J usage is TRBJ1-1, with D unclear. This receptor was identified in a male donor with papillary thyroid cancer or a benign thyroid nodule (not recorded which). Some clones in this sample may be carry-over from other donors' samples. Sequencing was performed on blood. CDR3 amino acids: CASSPPGSTEAFF. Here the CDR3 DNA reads TGTGCCAGCAGCCCCCCTGGGAGCACTGAAGCTTTCTTT. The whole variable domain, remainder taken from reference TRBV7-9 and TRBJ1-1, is DTGVSQNPRHKITKRGQNVTFRCDPISEHNRLYWYRQTLGQGPEFLTYFQNEAQLEKSRLLSDRFSAERPKGSFSTLEIQRTEQGDSAMYLCASSPPGSTEAFFGQGTRLTVV.